Here is one T cell receptor (delta chain) with its context. TCRdb re-called clones from the reads via CATT. The sample has some 10,000 delta-chain clones; approximately 9% are singletons. Trimming at V came to 4 bases and at J to 0 bases, leaving 14 bases not matched to a gene. The germline V gene has CDR1 GEAIGNYY and CDR2 EKD. This CDR3 contains 19 residues. This sample was included in a study of gamma-delta chains in newborns, infants, children. Turning to the study itself: Polyclonal expansion of innate γδ T cells after birth follows microbial exposure.

Sequencing used blood. The sequence derives from a child who was a newborn, infant or young child, either healthy, febrile or measles-vaccinated (not recorded which). This rearrangement joins TRDV2 to TRDJ1; 12 positions agree with TRDD3. CDR3 in amino acids: CACDTIPNLGDTYTDKLIF. The CDR3 DNA follows: TGTGCCTGTGATACTATTCCTAATCTGGGGGATACGTACACCGATAAACTCATCTTT.